This T cell receptor (beta chain) was recorded in a study of identical twins. V lost 4 bases, J lost 4 bases, and 10 bases lay in between. This CDR3 spans 13 amino acids. CDR1 is LGHDT and CDR2 is YNNKEL in the germline V gene (reference sequence). TCRdb passed the 5' RACE reads through MiXCR, listing each CDR3 protein once. The sample yields under 1 million distinct CDR3 sequences, around 12% seen once. This clonotype was detected only a few times. This sample also appeared in a second study, on yellow fever vaccine responses in identical twins.

The sample was PBMCs. The TCR sequence derives from a woman between 18 and 29 years old in good health. The chain links TRBV3-1 to TRBJ1-1; the D is unclear. The CDR3 here is CASSREGSTEAFF. CDR3 bases: TGTGCCAGCAGCCGCGAAGGGAGCACTGAAGCTTTCTTT.